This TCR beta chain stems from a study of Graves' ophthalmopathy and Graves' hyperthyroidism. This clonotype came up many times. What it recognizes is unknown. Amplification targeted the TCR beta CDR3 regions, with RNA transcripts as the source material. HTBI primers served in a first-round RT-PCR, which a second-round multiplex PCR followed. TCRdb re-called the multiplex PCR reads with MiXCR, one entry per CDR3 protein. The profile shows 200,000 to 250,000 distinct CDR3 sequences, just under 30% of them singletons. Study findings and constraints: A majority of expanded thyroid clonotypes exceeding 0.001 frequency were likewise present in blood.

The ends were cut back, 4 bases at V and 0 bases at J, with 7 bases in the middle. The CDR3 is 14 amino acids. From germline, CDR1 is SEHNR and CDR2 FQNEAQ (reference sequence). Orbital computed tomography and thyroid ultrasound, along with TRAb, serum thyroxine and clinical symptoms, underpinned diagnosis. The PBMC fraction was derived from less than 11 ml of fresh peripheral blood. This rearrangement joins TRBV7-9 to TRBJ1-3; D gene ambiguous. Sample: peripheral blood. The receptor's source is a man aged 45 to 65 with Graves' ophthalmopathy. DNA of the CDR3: TGTGCCAGCAGCTCCAGATACTCTGGAAACACCATATATTTT. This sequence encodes CASSSRYSGNTIYF.